This T cell receptor beta chain derives from a study of cytomegalovirus exposure and HLA in healthy donors. The study ran its PCR with 60 Vbeta and 13 Jbeta primers. Libraries were prepared by immunoSEQ multiplex PCR; TCRdb keeps only in-frame clonotypes and omits some of them. The sample contains roughly 180,000 clones, around 74% of which appear only once. The V segment lost 2 bases and the J segment 4 bases; nucleotides outside the gene matches: 10. Looked up from germline, CDR1 is MNHEY and CDR2 is SMNVEV (reference sequence). This CDR3 contains 17 residues. This TCR was recovered from a female donor in good health and CMV-seronegative. The specimen sequenced was PBMCs. The V gene is TRBV27, the J gene TRBJ2-1; TRBD1 matches at 8 bases. The CDR3 sequence is CASSLSGQGSLYNEQFF. Written as DNA, the CDR3 is TGTGCCAGCAGTTTAAGCGGACAGGGTTCTCTTTACAATGAGCAGTTCTTC.